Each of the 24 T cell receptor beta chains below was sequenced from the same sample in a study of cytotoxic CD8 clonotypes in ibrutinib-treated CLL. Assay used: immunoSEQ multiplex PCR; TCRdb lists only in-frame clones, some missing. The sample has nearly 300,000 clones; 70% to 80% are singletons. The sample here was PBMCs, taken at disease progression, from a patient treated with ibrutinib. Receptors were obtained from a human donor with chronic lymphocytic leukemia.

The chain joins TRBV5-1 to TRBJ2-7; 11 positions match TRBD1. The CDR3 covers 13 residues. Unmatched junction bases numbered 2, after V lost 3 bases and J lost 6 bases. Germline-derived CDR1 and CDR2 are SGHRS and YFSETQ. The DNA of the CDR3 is TGCGCCAGCAGCTGGGGGACAGGGGGCGAGCAGTACTTC. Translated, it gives CASSWGTGGEQYF.

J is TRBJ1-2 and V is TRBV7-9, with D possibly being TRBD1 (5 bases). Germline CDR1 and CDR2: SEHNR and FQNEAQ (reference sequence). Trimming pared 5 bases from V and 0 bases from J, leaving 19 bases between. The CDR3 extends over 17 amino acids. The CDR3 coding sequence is TGTGCCAGCAGCCTTGTGACGGGGGTTTTGTCTAACTATGGCTACACCTTC. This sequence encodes CASSLVTGVLSNYGYTF.

Here the CDR3 DNA reads TGTGCCAGCAGTTTCGCACAGGGGGCCTACGAGCAGTACTTC. Protein sequence: CASSFAQGAYEQYF. The genes are TRBV27 and TRBJ2-7; 8 nucleotides match TRBD1. The germline V gene encodes CDR1 MNHEY and CDR2 SMNVEV (reference sequence). The ends lost 3 bases at V and 2 bases at J; junction bases unmatched: 3. The CDR3 runs to 14 residues.

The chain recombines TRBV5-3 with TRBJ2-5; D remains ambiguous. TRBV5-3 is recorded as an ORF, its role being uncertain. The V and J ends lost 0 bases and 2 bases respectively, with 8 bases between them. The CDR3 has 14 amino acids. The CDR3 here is CARSLGRAQETQYF. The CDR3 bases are TGTGCCAGAAGCTTGGGCCGGGCACAAGAGACCCAGTACTTC.

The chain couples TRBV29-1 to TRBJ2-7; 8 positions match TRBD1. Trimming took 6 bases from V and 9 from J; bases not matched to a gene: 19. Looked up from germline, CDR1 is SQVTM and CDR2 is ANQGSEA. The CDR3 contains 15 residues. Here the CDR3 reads CSVGGPETGEFLQYF. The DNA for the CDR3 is TGCAGCGTAGGGGGCCCCGAGACAGGGGAGTTTTTGCAGTACTTC.

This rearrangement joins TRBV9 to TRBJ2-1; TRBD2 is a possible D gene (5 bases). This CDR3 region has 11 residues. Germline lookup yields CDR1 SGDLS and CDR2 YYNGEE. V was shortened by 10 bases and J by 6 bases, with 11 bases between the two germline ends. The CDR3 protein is CAGTRTNEQFF. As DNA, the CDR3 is TGTGCCGGTACTAGAACCAATGAGCAGTTCTTC.

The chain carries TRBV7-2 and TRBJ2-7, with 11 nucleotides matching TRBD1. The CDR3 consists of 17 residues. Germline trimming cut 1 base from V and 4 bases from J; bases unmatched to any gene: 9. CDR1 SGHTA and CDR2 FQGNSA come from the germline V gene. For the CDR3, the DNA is TGTGCCAGCAGCTTAGGCCCGGGACAGGGGGGTTTGTACGAGCAGTACTTC. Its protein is CASSLGPGQGGLYEQYF.

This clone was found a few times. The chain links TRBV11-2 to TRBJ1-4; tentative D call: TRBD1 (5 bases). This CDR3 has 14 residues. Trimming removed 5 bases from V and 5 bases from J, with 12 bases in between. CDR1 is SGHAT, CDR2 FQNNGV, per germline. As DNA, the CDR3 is TGTGCCAGCAGCAAAGGACAACTGAATGAAAAACTGTTTTTT. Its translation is CASSKGQLNEKLFF.

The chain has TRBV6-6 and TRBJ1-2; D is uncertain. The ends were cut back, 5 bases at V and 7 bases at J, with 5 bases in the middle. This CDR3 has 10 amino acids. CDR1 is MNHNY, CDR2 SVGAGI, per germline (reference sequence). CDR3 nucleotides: TGTGCCAGCAGTAAGGTTGGCTACACCTTC. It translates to CASSKVGYTF.

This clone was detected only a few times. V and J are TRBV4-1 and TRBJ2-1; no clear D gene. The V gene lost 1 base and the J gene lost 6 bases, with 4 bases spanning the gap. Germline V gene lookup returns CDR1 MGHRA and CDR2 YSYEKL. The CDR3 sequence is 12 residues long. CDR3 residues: CASSQVFNEQFF. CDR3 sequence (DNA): TGCGCCAGCAGCCAAGTTTTCAATGAGCAGTTCTTC.

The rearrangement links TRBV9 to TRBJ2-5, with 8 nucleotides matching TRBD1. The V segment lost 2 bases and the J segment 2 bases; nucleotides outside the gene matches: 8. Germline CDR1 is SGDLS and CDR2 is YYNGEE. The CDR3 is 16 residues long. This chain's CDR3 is CASSVGDRLSQETQYF. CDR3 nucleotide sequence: TGTGCCAGCAGCGTGGGGGACAGGCTAAGTCAAGAGACCCAGTACTTC.

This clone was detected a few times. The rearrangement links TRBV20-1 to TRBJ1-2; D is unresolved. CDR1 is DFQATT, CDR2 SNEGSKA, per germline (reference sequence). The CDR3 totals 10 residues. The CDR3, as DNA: TGCACCTCGGCAGAGTATGGCTACACCTTC. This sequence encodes CTSAEYGYTF.

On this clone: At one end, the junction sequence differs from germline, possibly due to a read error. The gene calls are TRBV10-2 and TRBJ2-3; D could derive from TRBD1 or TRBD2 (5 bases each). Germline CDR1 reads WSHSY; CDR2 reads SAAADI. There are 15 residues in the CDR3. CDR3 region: CASSRTLGGHRYAVF. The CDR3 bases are TGCGCCAGCAGTCGGACACTCGGAGGTCACAGATACGCAGTATTT.

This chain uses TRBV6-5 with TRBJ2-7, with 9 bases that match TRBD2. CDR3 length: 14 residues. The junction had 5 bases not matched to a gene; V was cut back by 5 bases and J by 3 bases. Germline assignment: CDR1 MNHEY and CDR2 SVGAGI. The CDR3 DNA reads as TGTGCCAGCAGTCGCGGACTAGCGAGCTACGAGCAGTACTTC. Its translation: CASSRGLASYEQYF.

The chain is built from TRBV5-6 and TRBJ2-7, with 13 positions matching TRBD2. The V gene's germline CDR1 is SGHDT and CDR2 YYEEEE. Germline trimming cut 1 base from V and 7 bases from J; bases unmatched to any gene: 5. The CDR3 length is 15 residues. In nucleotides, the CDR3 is TGTGCCAGCAGCTTGCCCGGACTAGCGGGGGAGGAGCAGTACTTC. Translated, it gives CASSLPGLAGEEQYF.

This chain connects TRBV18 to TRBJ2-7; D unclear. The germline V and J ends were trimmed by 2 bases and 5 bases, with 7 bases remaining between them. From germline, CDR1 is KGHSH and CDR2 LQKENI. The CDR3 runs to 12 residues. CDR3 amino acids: CASSPRRDEQYF. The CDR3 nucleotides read TGTGCCAGCTCACCAAGGAGAGACGAGCAGTACTTC.

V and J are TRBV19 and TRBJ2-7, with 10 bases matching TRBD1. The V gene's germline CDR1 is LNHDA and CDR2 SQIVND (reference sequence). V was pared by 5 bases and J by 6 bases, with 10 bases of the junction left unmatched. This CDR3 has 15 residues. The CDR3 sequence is CASSPPDRGQGEQYF. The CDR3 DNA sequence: TGTGCCAGTAGTCCGCCCGACAGGGGGCAAGGCGAGCAGTACTTC.

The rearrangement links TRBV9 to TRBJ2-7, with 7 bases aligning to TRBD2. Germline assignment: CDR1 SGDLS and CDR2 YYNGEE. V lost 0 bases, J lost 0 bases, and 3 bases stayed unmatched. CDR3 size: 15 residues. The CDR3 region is CASSVAGGGSYEQYF. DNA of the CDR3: TGTGCCAGCAGCGTAGCTGGCGGGGGCTCCTACGAGCAGTACTTC.

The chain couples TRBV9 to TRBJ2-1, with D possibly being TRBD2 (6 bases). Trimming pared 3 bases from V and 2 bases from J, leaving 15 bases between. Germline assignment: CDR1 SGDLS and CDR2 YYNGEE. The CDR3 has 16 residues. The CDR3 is CASSAGSLFPYNEQFF. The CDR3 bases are TGTGCCAGCAGCGCCGGGAGTCTGTTCCCCTACAATGAGCAGTTCTTC.

This CDR3 reads CASSLPETVEQFF. The CDR3 nucleotides read TGTGCCAGCAGCTTGCCAGAAACGGTTGAGCAGTTCTTC. The J gene is TRBJ2-1, the V gene TRBV5-6; D is undetermined. With 1 base removed from V and 9 bases from J, the gap between germline ends came to 11 bases. In germline, CDR1 is SGHDT, CDR2 YYEEEE. The CDR3 length is 13 residues.

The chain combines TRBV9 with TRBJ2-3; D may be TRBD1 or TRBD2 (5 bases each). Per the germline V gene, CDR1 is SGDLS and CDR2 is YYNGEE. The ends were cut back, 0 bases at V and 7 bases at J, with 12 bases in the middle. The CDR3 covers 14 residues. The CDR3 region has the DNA TGTGCCAGCAGCGTAGACCCGGGGCTGAATACGCAGTATTTT. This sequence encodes CASSVDPGLNTQYF. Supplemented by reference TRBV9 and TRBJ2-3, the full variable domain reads DSGVTQTPKHLITATGQRVTLRCSPRSGDLSVYWYQQSLDQGLQFLIQYYNGEERAKGNILERFSAQQFPDLHSELNLSSLELGDSALYFCASSVDPGLNTQYFGPGTRLTVL.

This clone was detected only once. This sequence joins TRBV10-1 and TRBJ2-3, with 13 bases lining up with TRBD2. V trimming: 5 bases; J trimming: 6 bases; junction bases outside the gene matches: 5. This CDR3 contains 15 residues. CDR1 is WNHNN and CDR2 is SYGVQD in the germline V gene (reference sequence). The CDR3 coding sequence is TGCGCCAGCAGTCCCACGGGACTAGCGGGGGATACGCAGTATTTT. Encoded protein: CASSPTGLAGDTQYF.

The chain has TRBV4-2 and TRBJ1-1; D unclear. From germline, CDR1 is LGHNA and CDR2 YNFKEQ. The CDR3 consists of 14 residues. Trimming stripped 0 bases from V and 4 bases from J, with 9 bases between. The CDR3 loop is CASSQDSVGTEAFF. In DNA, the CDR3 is TGTGCCAGCAGCCAAGATTCCGTGGGCACTGAAGCTTTCTTT.

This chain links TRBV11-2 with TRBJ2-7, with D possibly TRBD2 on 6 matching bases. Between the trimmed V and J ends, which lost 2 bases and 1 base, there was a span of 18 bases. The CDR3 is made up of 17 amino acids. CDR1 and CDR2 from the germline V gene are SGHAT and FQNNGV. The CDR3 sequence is CASSLTPSGSGSYEQYF. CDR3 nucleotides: TGTGCCAGCAGCTTAACGCCCTCCGGGAGTGGATCCTACGAGCAGTACTTC.